This T cell receptor (beta chain) is from a study of T cell responses to AZD1222 COVID-19 vaccine. The germline V gene has CDR1 LNHDA and CDR2 SQIVND (reference sequence). The J segment lost 4 bases and the V segment lost 8 bases, leaving 5 bases of the junction unmatched. The CDR3 consists of 14 residues. Second-dose timings of about 4 or about 12 weeks were pooled. The table lists this clone with a few counts. Only in-frame clones appear in the TCRdb table, and some are missing; sequencing was by immunoSEQ multiplex PCR. This table has 130,000 to 150,000 clones, about nine tenths appearing once. The chain carries TRBV19 and TRBJ2-1, with TRBD2 matching over 10 bases. The TCR originated in an adult who received the AZD1222 COVID-19 vaccine. The sequencing used peripheral blood, collected 28 days after the second AZD1222 dose. CDR3 DNA: TGTGCCAGTCTTAGCGGGGGGAGTTACAATGAGCAGTTCTTC. Translated, it gives CASLSGGSYNEQFF. The variable domain in full, completed from reference TRBV19 and TRBJ2-1, reads DGGITQSPKYLFRKEGQNVTLSCEQNLNHDAMYWYRQDPGQGLRLIYYSQIVNDFQKGDIAEGYSVSREKKESFPLTVTSAQKNPTAFYLCASLSGGSYNEQFFGPGTRLTVL.